This entry concerns a single TCR beta chain. Antigen: not known. A read error may produce the germline difference seen at one junction end. The germline V gene has CDR1 MNHNS and CDR2 SASEGT. The CDR3 runs to 16 residues. The entry originates in a study of tumor and adjacent non-tumor tissue in lung cancer. This sample's RNA came from whole unsorted tissue. This non-tumor lung sample came from over 3 cm beyond the tumor edge. TCRbeta libraries were built with three rounds of nested PCR, modified from ARM-PCR. TCRdb analysed the multiplex PCR reads with MiXCR anew, one entry per CDR3 protein. This table has over 80,000 distinct CDR3 sequences, more than 80% appearing once. General observations from the study: Tumor tissue had significantly higher TCR diversity than normal lung.

V and J are TRBV6-1 and TRBJ2-1; TRBD2 is a possible D gene (6 bases). The sample taken for sequencing was distant non-tumor lung tissue. The origin of this receptor is a man aged 55 to 70 with small cell lung cancer. CDR3 residues: CAISFHRESAYNEQLF. The CDR3 DNA reads as TGTGCCATCAGCTTTCATCGGGAGAGTGCTTACAATGAGCAGTTATTC.